One sample yielded the 25 T cell receptor beta chains listed below, sequenced in a study of blood T cell repertoires in COVID-19. Some clones are missing from TCRdb's copy, which holds only in-frame ones; the method was immunoSEQ multiplex PCR. The repertoire holds just under 250,000 clones, 85% to 90% seen once, with about 4% in the top ten. The sequenced sample consisted of PBMCs or T cells enriched from blood (not recorded which). The origin of the receptors is a woman in her thirties who had recovered from COVID-19.

The chain couples TRBV28 to TRBJ2-7; 10 bases agree with TRBD1. CDR1 and CDR2 (germline): MDHEN, SYDVKM. The CDR3 loop spans 14 amino acids. Unmatched junction bases numbered 8, after V lost 10 bases and J lost 2 bases. For the CDR3, the DNA is TGTGCCACTGAACCGGGACAGGGGACCTACGAGCAGTACTTC. Translation gives CATEPGQGTYEQYF.

V and J are TRBV5-1 and TRBJ2-3, with a possible D match to TRBD1 (6 bases). The CDR3 is made up of 16 amino acids. Germline lookup yields CDR1 SGHRS and CDR2 YFSETQ. Between the trimmed V and J ends, which lost 5 bases and 0 bases, there was a span of 16 bases. In DNA form, the CDR3 reads TGCGCCAGCAGATCGGGACAACTCGGCAGCACAGATACGCAGTATTTT. Its protein product is CASRSGQLGSTDTQYF.

This chain joins TRBV19 and TRBJ2-3; TRBD2 agrees at 7 bases. This CDR3 is built from 14 residues. Trimming took 7 bases from V and 4 from J; bases not matched to a gene: 8. Germline V gene data show CDR1 as LNHDA and CDR2 as SQIVND (reference sequence). CDR3 residues: CASKGTGGADTQYF. The DNA for the CDR3 is TGTGCCAGTAAAGGTACGGGAGGTGCAGATACGCAGTATTTT.

This chain links TRBV27 with TRBJ2-7, with 10 bases lining up with TRBD2. Trimming took 5 bases from V and 0 from J; bases not matched to a gene: 4. There are 15 residues in the CDR3. The germline CDR1 and CDR2 sequences are MNHEY and SMNVEV (reference sequence). CDR3 DNA: TGTGCCAGCAGTCACGGACTAGCGGCCTCCTACGAGCAGTACTTC. It encodes CASSHGLAASYEQYF.

The chain combines TRBV27 with TRBJ1-6; 7 positions agree with TRBD1. This CDR3 contains 15 residues. V lost 3 bases, J lost 8 bases, and 7 bases stayed unmatched. Germline loops: CDR1 MNHEY, CDR2 SMNVEV (reference sequence). CDR3 in amino acids: CASSFRTGGDSPLHF. DNA of the CDR3: TGTGCCAGCAGTTTCCGGACAGGCGGCGATTCACCCCTCCACTTT.

The V gene is TRBV19, the J gene TRBJ1-1; 10 positions agree with TRBD1. The CDR3 is 15 amino acids. The germline CDR1 and CDR2 sequences are LNHDA and SQIVND (reference sequence). Trimming at V came to 5 bases and at J to 4 bases, leaving 7 bases not matched to a gene. The chain's CDR3 is CASSPDRTGGTEAFF. DNA for the CDR3: TGTGCCAGTAGTCCAGATCGGACAGGGGGCACTGAAGCTTTCTTT.

This rearrangement joins TRBV5-5 to TRBJ1-6, with no clear D. V shed 1 base and J shed 8 bases, with 10 bases lying between them. The CDR3 has 14 residues. Per the germline V gene, CDR1 is SGHKS and CDR2 is YYEKEE (reference sequence). The CDR3 loop is CASSLLAADSPLHF. CDR3 nucleotide sequence: TGTGCCAGCAGCTTGCTAGCCGCGGATTCACCCCTCCACTTT.

The chain carries TRBV10-3 and TRBJ1-1, with 7 bases lining up with TRBD1. This CDR3 comprises 15 residues. V lost 0 bases to trimming and J lost 4 bases; unmatched junction nucleotides: 5. Germline loops: CDR1 ENHRY, CDR2 SYGVKD. The DNA for the CDR3 is TGTGCCATCAGTGAGTCACAGGGGCGGTCCACTGAAGCTTTCTTT. This codes for CAISESQGRSTEAFF.

The V gene is TRBV12-3 or TRBV12-4, the J gene TRBJ1-6; D gene ambiguous. CDR3 size: 13 residues. V lost 2 bases and J 9 bases, leaving 8 bases between the germline ends. Here the CDR3 DNA reads TGTGCCAGCAGTTTAAGCACCGGTTCACCCCTCCACTTT. This sequence encodes CASSLSTGSPLHF.

This clone was seen a single time. The J gene is TRBJ2-6, the V gene TRBV2, with D tentatively TRBD1 (5 bases). Germline loops: CDR1 SNHLY, CDR2 FYNNEI. The CDR3 spans 15 residues. With 7 bases removed from V and 1 base from J, the gap between germline ends came to 11 bases. The CDR3 region has the DNA TGTGCCAGCAATCTCAGGGAATCTGGGGCCAACGTCCTGACTTTC. Encoded protein: CASNLRESGANVLTF.

This clone was seen a handful of times. V gene TRBV7-3 combines with J gene TRBJ2-1; D might be TRBD1 (6 bases). The CDR3 consists of 14 residues. Germline CDR1 is SGHTA and CDR2 is FQGTGA. The germline V and J ends were trimmed by 5 bases and 7 bases, with 15 bases remaining between them. This chain's CDR3 is CASSPLGGVNEQFF. As DNA, the CDR3 is TGTGCCAGCAGCCCCCTAGGGGGAGTAAATGAGCAGTTCTTC.

This clone turned up a few times. The chain employs TRBV4-3 and TRBJ1-2, with D possibly being TRBD1 (6 bases). With 0 bases removed from V and 8 bases from J, the gap between germline ends came to 16 bases. The CDR3 length is 15 residues. Germline-derived CDR1 and CDR2 are LGHNA and YSLEER. The CDR3 DNA is TGCGCCAGCAGCCAAGATGAACGGGGGGCGGTAGGCTACACCTTC. Translation: CASSQDERGAVGYTF.

The V and J genes are TRBV6-6 and TRBJ2-1, with D uncertain. Between the trimmed V and J ends, which lost 5 bases and 4 bases, there was a span of 21 bases. The CDR3 sequence is 17 residues long. Germline CDR1 is MNHNY and CDR2 is SVGAGI (reference sequence). The CDR3 reads CASSQLIYAASYNEQFF. CDR3 coding DNA: TGTGCCAGCAGTCAACTGATCTATGCGGCAAGTTACAATGAGCAGTTCTTC.

The chain carries TRBV2 and TRBJ1-1, with no clear D. V lost 0 bases and J lost 4, with 9 bases in between. The CDR3 has 14 residues. Germline values: CDR1 SNHLY, CDR2 FYNNEI. CDR3 sequence (DNA): TGTGCCAGCAGTGAAGCGAGGTCCGGCACTGAAGCTTTCTTT. It yields the protein CASSEARSGTEAFF. Combining the CDR3 with reference TRBV2 and TRBJ1-1 gives the whole variable domain EPEVTQTPSHQVTQMGQEVILRCVPISNHLYFYWYRQILGQKVEFLVSFYNNEISEKSEIFDDQFSVERPDGSNFTLKIRSTKLEDSAMYFCASSEARSGTEAFFGQGTRLTVV.

The rearrangement links TRBV9 to TRBJ2-1; 10 bases are shared with TRBD1. CDR1 and CDR2 (germline): SGDLS, YYNGEE. The CDR3 runs to 15 residues. The trim removed 0 bases at V and 8 bases at J, leaving 5 bases unmatched. CDR3 bases: TGTGCCAGCAGCGTAGACGGACAGGGGGTTGATGAGCAGTTCTTC. Translation gives CASSVDGQGVDEQFF.

V and J are TRBV28 and TRBJ1-1; D not resolved. Trimming took off 2 bases at V and 1 base at J, with 11 bases between the two ends. The CDR3 is 15 amino acids. In germline, CDR1 is MDHEN, CDR2 SYDVKM. CDR3 DNA sequence: TGTGCCAGCAGTTTAAGCGGTACGGCGAACACTGAAGCTTTCTTT. Encoded protein: CASSLSGTANTEAFF. The complete variable domain, with remaining parts taken from reference TRBV28 and TRBJ1-1, reads DVKVTQSSRYLVKRTGEKVFLECVQDMDHENMFWYRQDPGLGLRLIYFSYDVKMKEKGDIPEGYSVSREKKERFSLILESASTNQTSMYLCASSLSGTANTEAFFGQGTRLTVV.

This clone has only one observation. The chain carries TRBV30 and TRBJ1-1, with 7 nucleotides matching TRBD1. The V segment lost 5 bases and the J segment 4 bases; nucleotides outside the gene matches: 10. This CDR3 has 14 residues. CDR1 is GTSNPN and CDR2 is SVGIG in the germline V gene (reference sequence). The CDR3 bases are TGTGCCTGGGGTACCCGACAGGGAACCACTGAAGCTTTCTTT. Translated, it gives CAWGTRQGTTEAFF.

The V call is TRBV6-5, the J call TRBJ1-2; D is perhaps TRBD1 (5 bases). The CDR3 consists of 13 residues. Germline-derived CDR1 and CDR2 are MNHEY and SVGAGI. Trimming shortened V by 7 bases and J by 2 bases, and 11 bases separated the two germline ends. The DNA for the CDR3 is TGTGCCAGCAACCGAGGACAAAACTATGGCTACACCTTC. As protein: CASNRGQNYGYTF.

Only one count was recorded for this clone. The genes are TRBV3-1 (or the pseudogene TRBV3-2) and TRBJ2-7, with 8 nucleotides matching TRBD2. The CDR3 is 16 residues long. With 4 bases clipped from V and 3 bases from J, the junction kept 11 bases outside the gene matches. Germline CDR1 and CDR2: LGHDT and YNNKEL (reference sequence). DNA for the CDR3: TGTGCCAGCAGCCCCCGGGGAGCGGGAGAACGCTACGAGCAGTACTTC. Its protein is CASSPRGAGERYEQYF.

This chain uses TRBV19 with TRBJ1-3; TRBD1 is a possible D gene (5 bases). Germline V gives CDR1 LNHDA, CDR2 SQIVND (reference sequence). Trimming shortened V by 5 bases and J by 4 bases, and 12 bases separated the two germline ends. CDR3 size: 14 residues. For the CDR3, the DNA is TGTGCCAGTAGTTTGACAGATTGGGGAAACACCATATATTTT. This encodes CASSLTDWGNTIYF.

This chain links TRBV7-2 with TRBJ1-1, with 9 bases identical to TRBD1. V shed 5 bases and J 3 bases; nucleotides not matched to a gene: 10. This CDR3 region has 16 residues. From germline, CDR1 is SGHTA and CDR2 FQGNSA. The CDR3 coding sequence is TGTGCCAGCAGCCCCCGAGGGACAGGGTTGTACACTGAAGCTTTCTTT. This codes for CASSPRGTGLYTEAFF.

The count of this clone is one. This chain's CDR3 is CASSRGTSSLNEQFF. The CDR3 DNA is TGTGCCAGCTCACGGGGGACTAGTTCTTTGAATGAGCAGTTCTTC. The rearrangement joins TRBV18 to TRBJ2-1; 8 bases are a match to TRBD2. The germline V gene encodes CDR1 KGHSH and CDR2 LQKENI. Germline trimming cut 4 bases from V and 7 bases from J; bases unmatched to any gene: 9. The CDR3 is 15 amino acids.

CDR3 region: CSGRGNGNTIYF. CDR3 DNA sequence: TGCAGCGGCAGGGGGAACGGAAACACCATATATTTT. The chain employs TRBV29-1 and TRBJ1-3; TRBD1 matches 7 bases. V gave up 7 bases and J gave up 4 bases; unmatched junction bases: 4. This CDR3 spans 12 amino acids. Germline CDR1 SQVTM, CDR2 ANQGSEA.

V and J are TRBV29-1 and TRBJ2-7; D remains unclear. From germline, CDR1 is SQVTM and CDR2 ANQGSEA. The V and J ends lost 2 bases and 6 bases respectively, with 11 bases between them. The CDR3 extends over 12 amino acids. CDR3 bases: TGCAGCGTTGAACTGGTTTTCGGCGAGCAGTACTTC. This gives the protein CSVELVFGEQYF.

V is TRBV19 and J is TRBJ1-5; 8 bases map to TRBD1. Trimming at V came to 6 bases and at J to 6 bases, leaving 10 bases not matched to a gene. Germline CDR1 reads LNHDA; CDR2 reads SQIVND (reference sequence). CDR3 length: 15 amino acids. The CDR3 protein is CASRHTGGSAQPQHF. The CDR3, as DNA: TGTGCCAGTAGACATACAGGGGGGTCCGCTCAGCCCCAGCATTTT.